Following are 30 T cell receptor beta chains from one sample sequenced in a study of T cells in Graves' hyperthyroidism and ophthalmopathy. Amplified TCR beta CDR3 regions derived from RNA transcripts. The TCR CDR3 first-round RT-PCR relied on the HTBI primer set. TCRdb reanalysed the multiplex PCR reads using MiXCR and keeps one entry per CDR3 protein. The data contain 500,000 to 800,000 distinct CDR3 sequences, about 14% of them singletons. Sequencing was done on a sample of blood. These receptors were collected from a woman between 50 and 59 years old with Graves' ophthalmopathy.

This clonotype was found many times. V gene TRBV5-1 combines with J gene TRBJ2-7; TRBD1 matches 7 bases. CDR3 length: 13 amino acids. Trimming cost V 3 bases and J 5 bases; bases outside gene matches: 5. The V gene's germline CDR1 is SGHRS and CDR2 YFSETQ. The CDR3 sequence is CASSYRGGNEQYF. The DNA of the CDR3 is TGCGCCAGCAGCTACAGGGGTGGCAACGAGCAGTACTTC.

This clonotype was counted ten times or more. This chain joins TRBV7-2 and TRBJ2-1; D is possibly TRBD2 (5 bases). Germline loops: CDR1 SGHTA, CDR2 FQGNSA. Deletions cut 5 bases from V and 3 bases from J, with 14 bases between. The CDR3 totals 15 residues. CDR3 nucleotide sequence: TGTGCCAGCAGCCCCGTACTAGACTTCTACAATGAGCAGTTCTTC. It yields the protein CASSPVLDFYNEQFF. The variable domain in full, completed from reference TRBV7-2 and TRBJ2-1, reads GAGVSQSPSNKVTEKGKDVELRCDPISGHTALYWYRQSLGQGLEFLIYFQGNSAPDKSGLPSDRFSAERTGGSVSTLTIQRTQQEDSAVYLCASSPVLDFYNEQFFGPGTRLTVL.

This clonotype was recorded many times. J is TRBJ2-3 and V is TRBV2; D might be TRBD1 or TRBD2, each matching 5 bases. Trimming took off 8 bases at V and 4 bases at J, with 7 bases between the two ends. The length of the CDR3 is 11 residues. Germline values: CDR1 SNHLY, CDR2 FYNNEI. The DNA for the CDR3 is TGTGCCAGCGGGGGAGCAGATACGCAGTATTTT. Its translation: CASGGADTQYF. Complete variable domain (other parts from reference TRBV2 and TRBJ2-3): EPEVTQTPSHQVTQMGQEVILRCVPISNHLYFYWYRQILGQKVEFLVSFYNNEISEKSEIFDDQFSVERPDGSNFTLKIRSTKLEDSAMYFCASGGADTQYFGPGTRLTVL.

A few counts support this clonotype. This chain uses TRBV7-3 with TRBJ1-2, with 8 bases aligning to TRBD1. The CDR3 covers 16 residues. J was trimmed by 13 bases and V by 2 bases; bases with no gene match: 18. Germline lookup yields CDR1 SGHTA and CDR2 FQGTGA. The DNA for the CDR3 is TGTGCCAGCAGCTTAGACCCAGGGGGCAACGACTATGGCCGCACCTTC. This translates into CASSLDPGGNDYGRTF.

This clonotype has at least ten counts. The rearrangement links TRBV7-3 to TRBJ2-3, with D uncertain. The germline gives CDR1 SGHTA, CDR2 FQGTGA. This CDR3 comprises 15 residues. V was trimmed by 5 bases and J by 0 bases, leaving 12 bases between them. CDR3 sequence: CASSLEAHSTDTQYF. CDR3 sequence (DNA): TGTGCCAGCAGCCTCGAGGCTCATAGCACAGATACGCAGTATTTT.

Comment on this clonotype: A read error may explain this, as a much larger clone is one base away. The chain links TRBV9 to TRBJ2-7; tentatively, D is TRBD1 or TRBD2 (5 bases each). Trimming pared 4 bases from V and 3 bases from J, leaving 17 bases between. The germline V gene encodes CDR1 SGDLS and CDR2 YYNGEE. The CDR3 loop spans 15 amino acids. The CDR3 is CASSIGRGTGYEQYF. Written as DNA, the CDR3 is TGTGCCAGCAGCATCGGAAGAGGGACGGGCTACGAGCAGTACTTC.

In its sample, this clonotype was seen many times. V and J are TRBV13 and TRBJ2-2, with 8 bases aligning to TRBD2. The CDR3 is made up of 16 amino acids. CDR1 PRHDT and CDR2 FYEKMQ come from the germline V gene (reference sequence). V was clipped by 0 bases and J by 6 bases; unmatched bases: 6. CDR3 coding DNA: TGTGCCAGCAGCTTAGGGGAGCGGGAGTTAGCCGGGGAGCTGTTTTTT. It translates to CASSLGERELAGELFF.

With regard to this clonotype: Given a much more abundant clone one base away, this may be a read error. The chain carries TRBV5-1 and TRBJ2-5; D remains unclear. V was cut by 3 bases and J by 1 base, with 7 bases left in between. CDR3 length: 13 amino acids. From germline, CDR1 is SGHRS and CDR2 YFSETQ. The CDR3 bases are TGCGCCAGCAGCTCTTCATCCCAAGAGACCCAGTACTTC. It encodes CASSSSSQETQYF.

A word on this clonotype: Since a much larger clone is just one base distant, this may be a read error. This sequence joins TRBV12-3 or TRBV12-4 and TRBJ2-4; D gene unclear. V lost 7 bases to trimming and J lost 0 bases, with 19 bases between them. The CDR3 contains 17 residues. As DNA, the CDR3 is TGTGCCAGCACCAAGGAACTACAAGCACTAGCCAAAAACATTCAGTACTTC. Amino acids: CASTKELQALAKNIQYF.

This clonotype came up many times. V is TRBV12-3 or TRBV12-4 and J is TRBJ1-6; 9 nucleotides agree with TRBD1. The CDR3 contains 15 residues. Trimming removed 7 bases from V and 7 bases from J; junction bases left unmatched: 8. CDR3 region: CASKQQGARNSPLHF. In DNA form, the CDR3 reads TGTGCCAGCAAACAACAGGGGGCGAGGAATTCACCCCTCCACTTT.

This clonotype was seen more than once but under ten times. This chain links TRBV20-1 with TRBJ2-3; 10 bases agree with TRBD2. Germline V gene sequence: CDR1 DFQATT, CDR2 SNEGSKA (reference sequence). The V gene end was trimmed by 3 bases and the J gene end by 2 bases; junction bases not matched to a gene: 20. CDR3 length: 20 residues. The CDR3 protein is CSASGVSRLAGELNTDTQYF. The CDR3 DNA reads TGCAGTGCTAGCGGGGTTTCTCGGCTAGCGGGAGAGCTAAACACAGATACGCAGTATTTT.

There are a few counts of this clonotype. V is TRBV6-9 and J is TRBJ2-2, with D unclear. V was clipped by 1 base and J by 0 bases, with 6 bases between them. This CDR3 is 15 amino acids long. Germline CDR1 MNHGY, CDR2 SVAAGI. The CDR3 here is CASSYFPTNTGELFF. In nucleotides, the CDR3 is TGTGCCAGCAGTTATTTCCCGACGAACACCGGGGAGCTGTTTTTT.

The gene calls are TRBV12-3 or TRBV12-4 and TRBJ2-6; 7 bases fit TRBD1. CDR3 size: 17 residues. J lost 0 bases, V lost 3 bases, and 5 bases had no gene match. This CDR3 reads CASSFRTGPSGANVLTF. In DNA form, the CDR3 reads TGTGCCAGCAGTTTCCGGACAGGACCCTCTGGGGCCAACGTCCTGACTTTC.

This chain links TRBV12-3 or TRBV12-4 with TRBJ2-7; D unclear. Trimming stripped 6 bases from V and 0 bases from J, with 12 bases between. There are 14 residues in the CDR3. The DNA for the CDR3 is TGTGCCAGCAGGCTAGGCCGATACTCCTACGAGCAGTACTTC. Amino acids: CASRLGRYSYEQYF.

This clonotype was counted at least ten times. The J gene is TRBJ1-6, the V gene TRBV18; the match to TRBD1 covers 11 bases. Trimming cost V 1 base and J 10 bases; bases outside gene matches: 6. The CDR3 has 16 residues. CDR1 and CDR2 from the germline V gene are KGHSH and LQKENI. CDR3 DNA sequence: TGTGCCAGCTCACCACTACGGACAGGGGGCGGCTCACCCCTCCACTTT. It translates to CASSPLRTGGGSPLHF.

This clonotype was counted many times. The gene calls are TRBV7-9 and TRBJ2-7; TRBD2 might be the D (6 bases). The germline V and J ends were trimmed by 0 bases and 6 bases, with 18 bases remaining between them. Germline loops: CDR1 SEHNR, CDR2 FQNEAQ (reference sequence). The CDR3 loop spans 16 amino acids. The CDR3 DNA reads as TGTGCCAGCAGCTTAGCTGAAAGACTAGGGTATTCCGAGCAGTACTTC. This encodes CASSLAERLGYSEQYF.

This clonotype was detected ten times or more. The chain carries TRBV7-9 and TRBJ2-7; tentatively, D is TRBD2 (5 bases). Germline V gene data show CDR1 as SEHNR and CDR2 as FQNEAQ (reference sequence). The V and J ends lost 5 bases and 2 bases respectively, with 10 bases between them. The CDR3 loop spans 13 amino acids. The CDR3 DNA follows: TGTGCCAGCAGCCCCCGGGGTCCCTACGAGCAGTACTTC. It codes for CASSPRGPYEQYF.

The chain is built from TRBV9 and TRBJ2-2; D ambiguous. Trimming pared 0 bases from V and 6 bases from J, leaving 3 bases between. CDR1 SGDLS and CDR2 YYNGEE come from the germline V gene. The CDR3 spans 12 residues. Here the CDR3 reads CASSVGPGELFF. CDR3 in DNA: TGTGCCAGCAGCGTAGGGCCCGGGGAGCTGTTTTTT.

The chain employs TRBV10-3 and TRBJ1-1; D is unresolved. Trimming removed 8 bases at V and 1 base at J, with 8 bases between. Germline CDR1 is ENHRY and CDR2 is SYGVKD. CDR3 length: 12 amino acids. CDR3 protein: CAIGRKNTEAFF. The CDR3 DNA sequence: TGTGCCATCGGACGAAAGAACACTGAAGCTTTCTTT.

This clonotype has only a few counts. The CDR3 carries no conserved terminal phenylalanine or tryptophan, so it likely arises from a read error. This rearrangement joins TRBV18 to TRBJ1-2; D unclear. The CDR3 spans 16 residues. Germline loops: CDR1 KGHSH, CDR2 LQKENI. V was trimmed by 3 bases and J by 4 bases, leaving 18 bases between them. This CDR3 reads CASSPPGENGIYGYTL. The CDR3 DNA reads TGTGCCAGCTCACCCCCAGGAGAAAACGGGATCTATGGCTACACCCTC.

In its sample, this clonotype was seen a few times. The chain is built from TRBV28 and TRBJ2-6; 7 nucleotides agree with TRBD2. The V gene's germline CDR1 is MDHEN and CDR2 SYDVKM. This CDR3 spans 17 amino acids. V dropped 10 bases and J dropped 0; count of bases not matched to a gene: 12. CDR3 coding DNA: TGTGCCATTGCCCGGCGGGAGACGGGCTCTGGGGCCAACGTCCTGACTTTC. This sequence encodes CAIARRETGSGANVLTF.

This clonotype came up many times. The V and J genes are TRBV28 and TRBJ1-5; D is undetermined. From germline, CDR1 is MDHEN and CDR2 SYDVKM. The CDR3 runs 14 residues. The V end lost 4 bases, the J end lost 7 bases, and 14 bases lay between the germline ends. The CDR3 DNA reads as TGTGCCAGCAGTTCCGCACTGACTAGGCAGCCCCAGCATTTT. This encodes CASSSALTRQPQHF.

Ten or more counts support this clonotype. The rearrangement links TRBV12-3 or TRBV12-4 to TRBJ2-2; TRBD1 or TRBD2 may be the D gene (5 bases each). V lost 5 bases and J lost 5, with 18 bases in between. This CDR3 is built from 16 residues. The CDR3 sequence is CASSPGTGLRTGELFF. Here the CDR3 DNA reads TGTGCCAGCAGTCCGGGAACAGGTCTGAGAACCGGGGAGCTGTTTTTT.

There are a few counts of this clonotype. V gene TRBV29-1 combines with J gene TRBJ1-2; 8 bases are shared with TRBD1. Trimming cost V 7 bases and J 6 bases; bases outside gene matches: 19. The CDR3 spans 16 residues. Per the germline V gene, CDR1 is SQVTM and CDR2 is ANQGSEA. CDR3: CSGGGGQERETDGYTF. DNA of the CDR3: TGCAGCGGGGGCGGGGGACAGGAACGAGAAACGGATGGCTACACCTTC.

This clonotype was counted ten times or more. The chain recombines TRBV12-3 or TRBV12-4 with TRBJ2-5, with 8 positions matching TRBD1. The ends lost 3 bases at V and 5 bases at J; junction bases unmatched: 8. This CDR3 is built from 15 residues. CDR3 DNA sequence: TGTGCCAGCAGTTTGCAGGGGGCAAACGAGGAGACCCAGTACTTC. Translating gives CASSLQGANEETQYF.

This clonotype came up many times. J is TRBJ1-2 and V is TRBV19; no reliable D call. Trimming took off 0 bases at V and 4 bases at J, with 15 bases between the two ends. This CDR3 region has 16 residues. Germline V CDR1 and CDR2: LNHDA, SQIVND (reference sequence). For the CDR3, the DNA is TGTGCCAGTAGTATAGATCTAGCACCTTCCGGCTATGGCTACACCTTC. It specifies CASSIDLAPSGYGYTF.

This clonotype was detected many times. The chain is built from TRBV12-3 or TRBV12-4 and TRBJ2-2; 10 bases agree with TRBD2. This CDR3 spans 16 amino acids. With 6 bases clipped from V and 5 bases from J, the junction kept 9 bases outside the gene matches. In DNA form, the CDR3 reads TGTGCCAGCAGCCCCCCACTAGCGGGGTCAACCGGGGAGCTGTTTTTT. This translates into CASSPPLAGSTGELFF.

In this sample, this clonotype turned up a few times. The chain links TRBV5-1 to TRBJ2-7; 7 bases align to TRBD1. The CDR3 loop spans 15 amino acids. V lost 4 bases to trimming and J lost 6 bases; unmatched junction nucleotides: 13. CDR1 and CDR2 (germline): SGHRS, YFSETQ. CDR3 nucleotide sequence: TGCGCCAGCAGCATCGGGACAGTGTATACCTGCGAGCAGTACTTC. Its translation: CASSIGTVYTCEQYF.

The rearrangement joins TRBV7-2 to TRBJ2-6; D not certain. The CDR3 runs 13 residues. Germline lookup yields CDR1 SGHTA and CDR2 FQGNSA. The V and J ends lost 4 bases and 4 bases respectively, with 5 bases between them. DNA of the CDR3: TGTGCCAGCAGCTCGACAGGGGCCAACGTCCTGACTTTC. Its translation is CASSSTGANVLTF.

This clonotype was counted between two and nine times. This sequence may be a read error, since a much larger clone differs from it by one base. The DNA for the CDR3 is TGTGCCAGCAGTGAAGACACCGTCTATGGCTGCACCTTC. This gives the protein CASSEDTVYGCTF. The rearrangement uses TRBV2 and TRBJ1-2; D is unresolved. The CDR3 contains 13 residues. Germline CDR1 reads SNHLY; CDR2 reads FYNNEI.